This T cell receptor (beta chain) was recovered during a study of blood T cell repertoires in COVID-19. Study summary: Samples came from the United States, Italy and Spain, spanning acute and convalescent COVID-19. In each case, the material was cDNA or gDNA derived from T cells, B-cell-depleted T cells, or PBMCs.

This table comes from immunoSEQ multiplex PCR, and its TCRdb copy is limited to in-frame clones, with some not included. This sample has about 400,000 clones, with roughly nine tenths found just once. Germline V lookup: CDR1 SGHTA, CDR2 FQGTGA. The V gene lost 6 bases and the J gene lost 0 bases, with 18 bases spanning the gap. The CDR3 contains 18 residues. Sequencing was performed on peripheral blood. The clonotype comes from a man aged 35 to 55 with acute or convalescent COVID-19. The genes are TRBV7-3 and TRBJ2-6; perhaps TRBD1 as D (6 bases). The CDR3, as DNA: TGTGCCAGCAGTCCTACCCGGGACATGAGCTCTGGGGCCAACGTCCTGACTTTC. The encoded protein is CASSPTRDMSSGANVLTF.